This T cell receptor beta chain emerged from a study of cytomegalovirus exposure and HLA in healthy donors. This CDR3 comprises 16 residues. Trimming took off 0 bases at V and 3 bases at J, with 12 bases between the two ends. The V gene's germline CDR1 is KGHSH and CDR2 LQKENI. In the PCR, 60 Vbeta and 13 Jbeta primers were used. Data came from immunoSEQ multiplex PCR; TCRdb stores just in-frame clones and leaves some out. The table records approximately 200,000 clones, under 90% of them present only once. The sequenced sample consisted of PBMCs. The chain couples TRBV18 to TRBJ2-1; TRBD2 might be the D (5 bases). The TCR was taken from a human donor in good health. Here the CDR3 DNA reads TGTGCCAGCTCACCACCGATCAAGCGGTACTACAATGAGCAGTTCTTC. This gives the protein CASSPPIKRYYNEQFF. The full variable domain, its missing parts supplied by reference TRBV18 and TRBJ2-1, is NAGVMQNPRHLVRRRGQEARLRCSPMKGHSHVYWYRQLPEEGLKFMVYLQKENIIDESGMPKERFSAEFPKEGPSILRIQQVVRGDSAAYFCASSPPIKRYYNEQFFGPGTRLTVL.